The 3 T cell receptor beta chains presented below share a single source sample, sequenced in a study of blood T cells in healthy people across ages. The second PCR ran about 6 to 12 cycles with a sample-barcoded 5' primer and J-beta primers. TCRdb recomputed calls from the 5' RACE reads with MiXCR, one row per CDR3 protein. Of 760,000 or so distinct CDR3 sequences in the sample, around 25% were seen once. These records were also assigned to another study, of T cells of mothers and their children.

The sequencing input was blood. Receptor source: a boy under 18 in good health.

Only a few counts were recorded for this clonotype. This chain uses TRBV7-9 with TRBJ1-2, with 9 bases aligning to TRBD1. The CDR3 totals 16 residues. V lost 5 bases and J lost 4; bases outside the gene matches: 11. From germline, CDR1 is SEHNR and CDR2 FQNEAQ (reference sequence). The CDR3 sequence is CASSRDGQGHPYGYTF. CDR3 nucleotides: TGTGCCAGCAGCCGCGACGGACAGGGGCACCCCTATGGCTACACCTTC.

This clonotype was observed once. This rearrangement joins TRBV7-8 to TRBJ2-7; 12 bases map to TRBD2. The CDR3 sequence is 16 residues long. The V gene's germline CDR1 is SGHVS and CDR2 FQNEAQ. V lost 6 bases to trimming and J lost 1 base; unmatched junction nucleotides: 7. The CDR3 bases are TGTGCCAGCAGTTTGCTAGCGGGGGGGGTGTCCTACGAGCAGTACTTC. It codes for CASSLLAGGVSYEQYF.

The chain combines TRBV27 with TRBJ2-1, with D perhaps being TRBD1 or TRBD2 (5 bases each). This CDR3 has 15 amino acids. CDR1 is MNHEY and CDR2 is SMNVEV in the germline V gene (reference sequence). Trimming shortened V by 3 bases and J by 5 bases, and 14 bases separated the two germline ends. The DNA for the CDR3 is TGTGCCAGCAGTTTCCTGACGGGGCCCAACAATGAGCAGTTCTTC. Translation gives CASSFLTGPNNEQFF.